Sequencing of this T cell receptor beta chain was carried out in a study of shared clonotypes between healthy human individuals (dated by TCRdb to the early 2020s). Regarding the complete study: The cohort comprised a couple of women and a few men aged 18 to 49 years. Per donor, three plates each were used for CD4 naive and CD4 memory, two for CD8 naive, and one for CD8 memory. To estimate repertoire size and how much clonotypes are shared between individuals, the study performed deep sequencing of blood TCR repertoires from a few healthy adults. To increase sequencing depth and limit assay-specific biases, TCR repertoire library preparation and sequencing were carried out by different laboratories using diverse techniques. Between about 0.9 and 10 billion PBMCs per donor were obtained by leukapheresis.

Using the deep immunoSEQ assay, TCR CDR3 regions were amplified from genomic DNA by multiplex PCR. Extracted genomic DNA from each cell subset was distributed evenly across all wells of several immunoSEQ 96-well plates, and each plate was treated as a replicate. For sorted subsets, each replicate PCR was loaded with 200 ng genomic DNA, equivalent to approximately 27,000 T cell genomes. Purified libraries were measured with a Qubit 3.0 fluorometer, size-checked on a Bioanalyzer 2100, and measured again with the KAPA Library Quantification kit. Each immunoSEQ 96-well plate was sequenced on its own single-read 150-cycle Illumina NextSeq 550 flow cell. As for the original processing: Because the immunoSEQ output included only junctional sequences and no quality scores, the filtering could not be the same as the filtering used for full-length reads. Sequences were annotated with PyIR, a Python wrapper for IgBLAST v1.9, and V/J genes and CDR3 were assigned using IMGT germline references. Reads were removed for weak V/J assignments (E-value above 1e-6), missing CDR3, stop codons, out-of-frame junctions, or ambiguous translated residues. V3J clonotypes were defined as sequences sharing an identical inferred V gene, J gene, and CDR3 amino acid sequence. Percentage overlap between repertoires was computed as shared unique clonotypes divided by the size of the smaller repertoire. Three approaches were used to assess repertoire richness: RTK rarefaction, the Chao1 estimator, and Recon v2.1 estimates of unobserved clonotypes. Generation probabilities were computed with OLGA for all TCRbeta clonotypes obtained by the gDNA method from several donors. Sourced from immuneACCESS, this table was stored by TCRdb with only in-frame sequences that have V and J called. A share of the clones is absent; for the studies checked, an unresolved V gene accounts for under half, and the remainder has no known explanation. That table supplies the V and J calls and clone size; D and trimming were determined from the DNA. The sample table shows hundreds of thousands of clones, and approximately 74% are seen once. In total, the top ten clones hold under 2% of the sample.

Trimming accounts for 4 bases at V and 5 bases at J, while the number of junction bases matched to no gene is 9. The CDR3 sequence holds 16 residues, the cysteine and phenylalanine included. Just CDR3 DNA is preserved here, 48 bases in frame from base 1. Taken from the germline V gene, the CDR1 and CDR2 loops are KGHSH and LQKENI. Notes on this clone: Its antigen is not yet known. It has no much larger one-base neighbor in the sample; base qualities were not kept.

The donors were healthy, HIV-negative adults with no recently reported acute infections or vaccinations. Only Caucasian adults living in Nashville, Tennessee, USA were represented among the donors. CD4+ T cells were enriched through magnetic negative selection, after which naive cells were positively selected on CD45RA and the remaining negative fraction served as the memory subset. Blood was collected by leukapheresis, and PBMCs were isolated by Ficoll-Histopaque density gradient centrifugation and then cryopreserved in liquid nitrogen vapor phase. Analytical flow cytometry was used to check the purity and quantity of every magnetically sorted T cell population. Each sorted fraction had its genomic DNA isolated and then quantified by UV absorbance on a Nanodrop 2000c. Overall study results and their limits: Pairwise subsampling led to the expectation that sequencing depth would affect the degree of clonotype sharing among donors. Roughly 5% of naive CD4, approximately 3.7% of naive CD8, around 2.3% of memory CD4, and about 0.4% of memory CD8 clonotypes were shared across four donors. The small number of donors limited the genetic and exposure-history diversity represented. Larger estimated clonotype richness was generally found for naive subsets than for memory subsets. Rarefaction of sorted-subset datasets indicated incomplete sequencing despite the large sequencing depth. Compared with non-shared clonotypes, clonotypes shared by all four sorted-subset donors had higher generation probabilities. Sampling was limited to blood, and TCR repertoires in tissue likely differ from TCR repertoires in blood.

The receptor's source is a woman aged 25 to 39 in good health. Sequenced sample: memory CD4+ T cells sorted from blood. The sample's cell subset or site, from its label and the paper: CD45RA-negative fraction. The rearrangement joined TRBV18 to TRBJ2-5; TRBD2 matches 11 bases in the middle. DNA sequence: TGTGCCAGCTCACTCCCGACTTCTAGCGGGAGGGAGACCCAGTACTTC. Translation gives CASSLPTSSGRETQYF. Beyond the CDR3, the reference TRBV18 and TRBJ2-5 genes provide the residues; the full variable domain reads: NAGVMQNPRHLVRRRGQEARLRCSPMKGHSHVYWYRQLPEEGLKFMVYLQKENIIDESGMPKERFSAEFPKEGPSILRIQQVVRGDSAAYFCASSLPTSSGRETQYFGPGTRLLVL.